The 28 T cell receptor beta chains below come from one sample, sequenced in a study of blood T cell repertoires in COVID-19. Libraries were prepared by immunoSEQ multiplex PCR; TCRdb keeps only in-frame clonotypes and omits some of them. Among 200,000 to 250,000 clones listed, 80% were seen once. The sample comprised PBMCs or T cells enriched from blood (not recorded which). Receptors were obtained from a woman in her forties with acute COVID-19.

The chain is built from TRBV9 and TRBJ2-1; 10 bases map to TRBD2. Germline V gene data show CDR1 as SGDLS and CDR2 as YYNGEE. The CDR3 runs to 16 residues. Germline trimming cut 0 bases from V and 3 bases from J; bases unmatched to any gene: 3. DNA for the CDR3: TGTGCCAGCAGCGTAGAACTAGCGGGGATCTACAATGAGCAGTTCTTC. It specifies CASSVELAGIYNEQFF.

The chain employs TRBV5-1 and TRBJ1-5, with TRBD1 matching 8 bases. The CDR3 covers 17 residues. J was trimmed by 0 bases and V by 3 bases; bases with no gene match: 8. Germline CDR1 SGHRS, CDR2 YFSETQ. In DNA form, the CDR3 reads TGCGCCAGCAGCTCGGGGACAGGACCATATAGCAATCAGCCCCAGCATTTT. Translated: CASSSGTGPYSNQPQHF. Using reference TRBV5-1 and TRBJ1-5 for the parts outside the CDR3, the full variable domain is KAGVTQTPRYLIKTRGQQVTLSCSPISGHRSVSWYQQTPGQGLQFLFEYFSETQRNKGNFPGRFSGRQFSNSRSEMNVSTLELGDSALYLCASSSGTGPYSNQPQHFGDGTRLSIL.

This sequence joins TRBV28 and TRBJ1-2; no definite D call. Germline V gene data show CDR1 as MDHEN and CDR2 as SYDVKM. V lost 2 bases, J lost 3 bases, and 10 bases lay in between. The CDR3 is made up of 14 amino acids. The CDR3 DNA is TGTGCCAGCAGTTTAGCACACCCCCACTATGGCTACACCTTC. Protein sequence: CASSLAHPHYGYTF.

The chain employs TRBV5-1 and TRBJ2-5; 8 positions agree with TRBD1. CDR1 is SGHRS, CDR2 YFSETQ, per germline. The junction had 2 bases not matched to a gene; V was cut back by 0 bases and J by 4 bases. The CDR3 is 14 amino acids. The CDR3 region is CASSLGTGRETQYF. The CDR3 bases are TGCGCCAGCAGCTTGGGGACAGGGCGAGAGACCCAGTACTTC.

As regards this clone: Other nucleotide sequences in the sample specify the same CDR3. The gene calls are TRBV5-1 and TRBJ1-1; D remains unclear. With 2 bases removed from V and 0 bases from J, the gap between germline ends came to 11 bases. This CDR3 has 15 amino acids. In germline, CDR1 is SGHRS, CDR2 YFSETQ. CDR3 nucleotide sequence: TGCGCCAGCAGCTTAAGGACGGGGATGAACACTGAAGCTTTCTTT. It is translated as CASSLRTGMNTEAFF.

This clone was seen only once. The CDR3 reads CASSGLAGPYEQYF. CDR3 nucleotide sequence: TGTGCCAGCAGCGGCCTGGCGGGCCCTTACGAGCAGTACTTC. The chain links TRBV7-2 to TRBJ2-7, with D possibly matching TRBD2 (5 bases). Per the germline V gene, CDR1 is SGHTA and CDR2 is FQGNSA. Trimming removed 5 bases at V and 4 bases at J, with 15 bases between. CDR3 length: 14 residues.

V is TRBV9 and J is TRBJ2-7; weak D call: TRBD1 (6 bases). The V end was cut by 4 bases, the J end by 1 base, with 15 bases between. The CDR3 extends over 15 amino acids. Germline V gene data show CDR1 as SGDLS and CDR2 as YYNGEE. The CDR3 reads CASSPRQETSYEQYF. The CDR3 coding sequence is TGTGCCAGCAGCCCTCGACAGGAGACATCCTACGAGCAGTACTTC.

This chain links TRBV19 with TRBJ2-2, with 7 positions matching TRBD2. The junction had 12 bases not matched to a gene; V was cut back by 5 bases and J by 6 bases. Germline CDR1 is LNHDA and CDR2 is SQIVND (reference sequence). The CDR3 extends over 16 amino acids. CDR3 nucleotides: TGTGCCAGTAGTTCTAGGCGGGCAGCGGGGCCCGGGGAGCTGTTTTTT. Amino acid sequence: CASSSRRAAGPGELFF.

The chain is built from TRBV14 and TRBJ1-6; D unresolved. Per the germline V gene, CDR1 is SGHDN and CDR2 is FVKESK. The CDR3 loop spans 16 amino acids. The ends were cut back, 5 bases at V and 7 bases at J, with 18 bases in the middle. This CDR3 reads CASSKTHGRENSPLHF. DNA for the CDR3: TGTGCCAGCAGCAAAACCCACGGACGGGAAAATTCACCCCTCCACTTT.

To note about this clone: Additional DNA sequences in this sample encode the identical CDR3. J is TRBJ1-5 and V is TRBV7-9, with 7 bases identical to TRBD1. The CDR3 loop spans 15 amino acids. Trimming cost V 4 bases and J 1 base; bases outside gene matches: 4. Looked up from germline, CDR1 is SEHNR and CDR2 is FQNEAQ (reference sequence). The CDR3 DNA reads TGTGCCAGCAGCTCGACAGGGCCCAGCAATCAGCCCCAGCATTTT. Translating gives CASSSTGPSNQPQHF.

This sequence joins TRBV10-2 and TRBJ2-1; D perhaps matches TRBD1 (8 bases). Trimming shortened V by 10 bases and J by 9 bases, and 22 bases separated the two germline ends. The length of the CDR3 is 14 residues. Germline V gene sequence: CDR1 WSHSY, CDR2 SAAADI. CDR3 sequence: CATTRQGRVGEQFF. CDR3 DNA: TGCGCCACGACACGACAGGGGAGGGTGGGTGAGCAGTTCTTC.

The chain is built from TRBV4-2 and TRBJ2-7, with D uncertain. This CDR3 is built from 13 residues. V was clipped by 0 bases and J by 5 bases, with 8 bases between them. Germline CDR1 reads LGHNA; CDR2 reads YNFKEQ. The CDR3 sequence: CASSQDRNNEQYF. The CDR3 DNA reads TGTGCCAGCAGCCAAGACAGAAACAACGAGCAGTACTTC.

This chain uses TRBV10-1 with TRBJ1-2, with D uncertain. The germline V gene has CDR1 WNHNN and CDR2 SYGVQD (reference sequence). The germline V and J ends were trimmed by 3 bases and 4 bases, with 6 bases remaining between them. The CDR3 runs 12 residues. The CDR3 region has the DNA TGCGCCAGCAGTGATGGCGGCTATGGCTACACCTTC. Translated, it gives CASSDGGYGYTF.

This chain connects TRBV12-3 or TRBV12-4 to TRBJ2-7; no clear D gene. Trimming shortened V by 4 bases and J by 7 bases, and 11 bases separated the two germline ends. There are 12 residues in the CDR3. The CDR3 bases are TGTGCCAGCAGTTCTCCTACGTGGGAGCAGTACTTC. Encoded protein: CASSSPTWEQYF.

This clone was observed a handful of times. V usage is TRBV27 and J usage is TRBJ1-2; the D is unclear. V gave up 3 bases and J gave up 0 bases, with 11 bases separating them. Germline V CDR1 and CDR2: MNHEY, SMNVEV (reference sequence). The CDR3 sequence is 15 residues long. The CDR3 is CASSLNPVPNYGYTF. For the CDR3, the DNA is TGTGCCAGCAGTTTGAACCCAGTTCCTAACTATGGCTACACCTTC.

V and J are TRBV19 and TRBJ2-2, with a possible D match to TRBD1 (5 bases). Germline loops: CDR1 LNHDA, CDR2 SQIVND (reference sequence). The CDR3 is made up of 18 amino acids. The V end was cut by 3 bases, the J end by 0 bases, with 17 bases between. The CDR3 region has the DNA TGTGCCAGTAGTATCTATTTTAGAAAGGGGTCGAACACCGGGGAGCTGTTTTTT. It encodes CASSIYFRKGSNTGELFF. Full variable domain (remainder filled in from reference TRBV19 and TRBJ2-2): DGGITQSPKYLFRKEGQNVTLSCEQNLNHDAMYWYRQDPGQGLRLIYYSQIVNDFQKGDIAEGYSVSREKKESFPLTVTSAQKNPTAFYLCASSIYFRKGSNTGELFFGEGSRLTVL.

CDR3 loop: CASSVQANTEAFF. CDR3 DNA sequence: TGTGCCAGCAGCGTCCAGGCTAACACTGAAGCTTTCTTT. The rearrangement uses TRBV9 and TRBJ1-1; D is undetermined. The CDR3 runs 13 residues. Germline V gene lookup returns CDR1 SGDLS and CDR2 YYNGEE. V was clipped by 2 bases and J by 2 bases, with 7 bases between them.

The J gene is TRBJ1-3, the V gene TRBV10-3; 7 bases are a match to TRBD1. The CDR3 extends over 16 amino acids. V dropped 10 bases and J dropped 0; count of bases not matched to a gene: 12. Germline V lookup: CDR1 ENHRY, CDR2 SYGVKD. CDR3 protein: CATTSGQESSGNTIYF. The CDR3 DNA is TGTGCCACTACCAGCGGACAGGAATCCTCTGGAAACACCATATATTTT.

This chain joins TRBV27 and TRBJ1-1; TRBD1 matches at 8 bases. Germline V lookup: CDR1 MNHEY, CDR2 SMNVEV (reference sequence). The CDR3 sequence is 19 residues long. V was pared by 5 bases and J by 2 bases, with 19 bases of the junction left unmatched. The CDR3 DNA reads as TGTGCCAGCAGTCGTATCTTTGGACAGGGAGGAGGCCTCAACACTGAAGCTTTCTTT. Its protein product is CASSRIFGQGGGLNTEAFF.

V gene TRBV29-1 combines with J gene TRBJ2-5; 13 nucleotides align to TRBD2. CDR1 is SQVTM, CDR2 ANQGSEA, per germline. The CDR3 covers 13 residues. V was pared by 7 bases and J by 3 bases, with 2 bases of the junction left unmatched. DNA of the CDR3: TGCAGCGGGACTAGCGGGAGTGAAGAGACCCAGTACTTC. Its protein is CSGTSGSEETQYF.

The rearrangement links TRBV7-3 to TRBJ2-2, with a possible D match to TRBD1 (5 bases). CDR3 length equals 15 residues. V dropped 3 bases and J dropped 6 bases, with 14 bases sitting between them. The germline V gene has CDR1 SGHTA and CDR2 FQGTGA. In DNA form, the CDR3 reads TGTGCCAGCAGCTTTGGGGCAGGGTTTTCCGGGGAGCTGTTTTTT. This sequence encodes CASSFGAGFSGELFF.

The CDR3 nucleotides read TGCAGCGTTGAATTCGGGGAGACCCAGTACTTC. The encoded protein is CSVEFGETQYF. The rearrangement joins TRBV29-1 to TRBJ2-5; no definite D call. Germline V gene data show CDR1 as SQVTM and CDR2 as ANQGSEA. The CDR3 loop spans 11 amino acids. Trimming took 2 bases from V and 5 from J, leaving 6 bases between them.

This rearrangement joins TRBV5-1 to TRBJ1-6; D is perhaps TRBD1 (5 bases). From germline, CDR1 is SGHRS and CDR2 YFSETQ. The ends were cut back, 0 bases at V and 4 bases at J, with 11 bases in the middle. This CDR3 region has 16 residues. The CDR3 loop reads CASSLEGGTYNSPLHF. The CDR3 coding sequence is TGCGCCAGCAGCTTGGAAGGCGGGACTTATAATTCACCCCTCCACTTT.

This sequence joins TRBV9 and TRBJ2-3; TRBD2 matches at 11 bases. The CDR3 is 17 amino acids. Germline V gene data show CDR1 as SGDLS and CDR2 as YYNGEE. With V trimmed by 0 bases and J by 6 bases, 9 bases remained unmatched. The CDR3 region has the DNA TGTGCCAGCAGCGTAGACCTACTAGCGGGGGCCCGGGATACGCAGTATTTT. Amino acid sequence: CASSVDLLAGARDTQYF.

CDR3 nucleotide sequence: TGTGCCAGCAGCCTAGGGGGACAGGGCGTGCGAACTGAAGCTTTCTTT. It encodes CASSLGGQGVRTEAFF. The chain has TRBV27 and TRBJ1-1, with 9 bases identical to TRBD1. Per germline, CDR1 MNHEY and CDR2 SMNVEV (reference sequence). The CDR3 runs 16 residues. V lost 6 bases and J lost 5; bases outside the gene matches: 13.

V is TRBV9 and J is TRBJ2-6; 12 bases fit TRBD1. Germline lookup yields CDR1 SGDLS and CDR2 YYNGEE. The V gene end was trimmed by 3 bases and the J gene end by 0 bases; junction bases not matched to a gene: 4. The length of the CDR3 is 18 residues. The CDR3 loop is CASSAGTGGYSGANVLTF. The CDR3 nucleotides read TGTGCCAGCAGCGCGGGGACAGGGGGCTACTCTGGGGCCAACGTCCTGACTTTC.

The V gene is TRBV7-9, the J gene TRBJ1-2; unclear D gene. The CDR3 totals 17 residues. Germline V CDR1 and CDR2: SEHNR, FQNEAQ (reference sequence). Trimming took 3 bases from V and 4 from J, leaving 21 bases between them. The CDR3 reads CASSFRALHGRVYGYTF. The CDR3 nucleotides are TGTGCCAGCAGCTTCCGAGCCCTCCACGGGAGGGTCTATGGCTACACCTTC.

The chain combines TRBV7-9 with TRBJ1-6; unclear D gene. V was cut by 5 bases and J by 8 bases, with 16 bases left in between. In germline, CDR1 is SEHNR, CDR2 FQNEAQ (reference sequence). The CDR3 consists of 15 residues. The CDR3 coding sequence is TGTGCCAGCAGCCCCCGGGGTAACTTGGATTCACCCCTCCACTTT. The encoded protein is CASSPRGNLDSPLHF.